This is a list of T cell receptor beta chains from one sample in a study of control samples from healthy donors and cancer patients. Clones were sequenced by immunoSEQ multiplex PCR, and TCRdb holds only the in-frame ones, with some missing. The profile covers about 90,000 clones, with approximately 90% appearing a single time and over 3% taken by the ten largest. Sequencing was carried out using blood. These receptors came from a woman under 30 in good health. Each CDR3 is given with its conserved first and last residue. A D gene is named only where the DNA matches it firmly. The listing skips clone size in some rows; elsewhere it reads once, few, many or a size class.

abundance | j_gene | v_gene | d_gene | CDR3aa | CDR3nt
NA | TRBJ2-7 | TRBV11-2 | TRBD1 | CASSGDSSYEQYF | TGTGCCAGCAGCGGGGACAGCTCCTACGAGCAGTACTTC
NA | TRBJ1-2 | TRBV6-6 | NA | CASTLQGGYGYTF | TGTGCCAGCACCCTACAGGGCGGCTATGGCTACACCTTC
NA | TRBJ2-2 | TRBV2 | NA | CASSDPRGVAGELFF | TGTGCCAGCAGTGATCCCCGAGGGGTGGCCGGGGAGCTGTTTTTT
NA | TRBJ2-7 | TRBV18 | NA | CASSLNRDYEQYF | TGTGCCAGCTCACTGAACAGAGACTACGAGCAGTACTTC
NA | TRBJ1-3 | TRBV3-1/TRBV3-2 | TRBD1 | CASSNRDRGHPGNTIYF | TGTGCCAGCAGCAACCGGGACAGGGGACATCCTGGAAACACCATATATTTT
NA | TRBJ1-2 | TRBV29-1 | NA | CSVEGRHGYTF | TGCAGCGTTGAAGGACGGCATGGCTACACCTTC
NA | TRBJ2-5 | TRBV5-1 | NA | CASSLDGFSVATQYF | TGCGCCAGCAGCTTGGATGGCTTTTCGGTGGCGACCCAGTACTTC
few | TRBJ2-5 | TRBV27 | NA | CASSLSHFQETQYF | TGTGCCAGTAGTTTGAGCCATTTCCAAGAGACCCAGTACTTC
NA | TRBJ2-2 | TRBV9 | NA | CASSQDGELFF | TGTGCCAGCAGCCAGGACGGGGAGCTGTTTTTT
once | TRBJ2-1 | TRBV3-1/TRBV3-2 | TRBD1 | CASSQEPLGGRDEQFF | TGTGCCAGCAGCCAAGAGCCTCTAGGGGGCCGTGATGAGCAGTTCTTC
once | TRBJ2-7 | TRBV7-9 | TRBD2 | CASSRTERGEQYF | TGTGCCAGCAGCAGGACAGAGCGGGGGGAGCAGTACTTC
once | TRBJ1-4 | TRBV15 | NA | CATSRDRGKGEKLFF | TGTGCCACCAGCAGAGATCGAGGGAAGGGGGAAAAACTGTTTTTT
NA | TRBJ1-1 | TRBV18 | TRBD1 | CASSPPIRGGEGSEAFF | TGTGCCAGCTCACCACCGATCCGAGGGGGCGAGGGCTCTGAAGCTTTCTTT
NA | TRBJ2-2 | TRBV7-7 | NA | CASSKTTGNTGELFF | TGTGCCAGCAGCAAAACGACAGGAAACACCGGGGAGCTGTTTTTT
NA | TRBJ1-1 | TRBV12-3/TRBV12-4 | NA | CASSLRADTEAFF | TGTGCCAGCAGTTTGCGGGCTGACACTGAAGCTTTCTTT
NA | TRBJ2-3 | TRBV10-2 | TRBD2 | CASSEAGGWDTQYF | TGCGCCAGCAGTGAGGCGGGGGGATGGGATACGCAGTATTTT
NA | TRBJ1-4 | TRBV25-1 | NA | CASSEYIPRGATNEKLFF | TGTGCCAGCAGTGAATATATTCCCCGGGGAGCAACTAATGAAAAACTGTTTTTT
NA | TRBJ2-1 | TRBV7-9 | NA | CASSLYFQDNEQFF | TGTGCCAGCAGCTTATATTTTCAGGACAATGAGCAGTTCTTC
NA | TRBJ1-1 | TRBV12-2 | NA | CASRLGAGQVLLLLNTEAFF | TGTGCAAGTCGCTTAGGGGCGGGACAGGTCCTTCTCCTGCTAAACACTGAAGCTTTCTTT
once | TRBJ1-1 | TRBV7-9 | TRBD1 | CASSRWTGEETEAFF | TGTGCCAGCAGCCGTTGGACAGGGGAGGAGACTGAAGCTTTCTTT
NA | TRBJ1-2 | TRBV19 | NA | CASSIGGNYGYTF | TGTGCCAGTAGTATCGGCGGGAACTATGGCTACACCTTC
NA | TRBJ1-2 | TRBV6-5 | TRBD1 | CASALTDRVDGYTF | TGTGCCAGCGCACTCACGGACAGGGTAGATGGCTACACCTTC
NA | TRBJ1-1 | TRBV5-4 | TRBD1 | CASSSFGQGHTEAFF | TGTGCCAGCAGCTCCTTCGGACAGGGGCATACTGAAGCTTTCTTT
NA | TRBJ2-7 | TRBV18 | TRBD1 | CASSLRQGKDEQYF | TGTGCCAGCTCACTCCGACAGGGAAAGGACGAGCAGTACTTC
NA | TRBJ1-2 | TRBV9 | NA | CASSGGGGLGGGYTF | TGTGCCAGCAGCGGCGGCGGGGGCCTCGGGGGAGGCTACACCTTC
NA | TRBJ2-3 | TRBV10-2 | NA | CASSGLFALSTDTQYF | TGCGCCAGCAGTGGATTATTTGCCCTGAGCACAGATACGCAGTATTTT
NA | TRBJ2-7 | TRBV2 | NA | CASSEGWNDEQYF | TGTGCCAGCAGTGAAGGGTGGAATGACGAGCAGTACTTC